These 14 T cell receptor beta chains were sequenced from one sample in a study of shared clonotypes between healthy human individuals. The repertoire was sequenced with immunoSEQ multiplex PCR; TCRdb's copy has only in-frame clones and lacks some. The sample holds 740,000 or so clones, around 73% seen once. Sequences were obtained from memory CD4+ T cells sorted from blood. Noted subset: CD45RA-negative fraction. Receptor source: a woman between 25 and 40 years old in good health.

This chain links TRBV7-2 with TRBJ2-7; 10 nucleotides align to TRBD1. The CDR3 extends over 15 amino acids. CDR1 and CDR2 (germline): SGHTA, FQGNSA. Trimming at V came to 4 bases and at J to 6 bases, leaving 9 bases not matched to a gene. This CDR3 reads CASSSDRGREAEQYF. CDR3 DNA: TGTGCCAGCAGCTCTGACAGGGGGCGCGAGGCCGAGCAGTACTTC.

This clone was found once. The chain couples TRBV25-1 to TRBJ2-7, with D unresolved. Trimming left V 4 bases short and J 5 bases short, with 15 bases between. The CDR3 totals 14 residues. In germline, CDR1 is MGHDK, CDR2 SYGVNS. Here the CDR3 DNA reads TGTGCCAGCAGTGGGACCGACTCTCGGAACGAGCAGTACTTC. Protein product: CASSGTDSRNEQYF.

V and J are TRBV28 and TRBJ2-1; TRBD2 matches 9 bases. V lost 4 bases to trimming and J lost 6 bases; unmatched junction nucleotides: 7. This CDR3 spans 15 amino acids. Germline V gene sequence: CDR1 MDHEN, CDR2 SYDVKM. The CDR3 nucleotides are TGTGCCAGCAGTTGGCGGGAGGGCCATCTCAATGAGCAGTTCTTC. It codes for CASSWREGHLNEQFF.

V is TRBV30 and J is TRBJ2-1; D gene uncertain. The germline V gene encodes CDR1 GTSNPN and CDR2 SVGIG (reference sequence). V was clipped by 1 base and J by 3 bases, with 10 bases between them. The CDR3 is 14 amino acids. In nucleotides, the CDR3 is TGTGCCTGGAGTGCTGGAGCAGACTACAATGAGCAGTTCTTC. Its protein is CAWSAGADYNEQFF.

Written as DNA, the CDR3 is TGTGCCAGCAGCTTAGATCTAGGCATTCAGTACTTC. It translates to CASSLDLGIQYF. This chain links TRBV7-2 with TRBJ2-4; the D is unclear. The CDR3 extends over 12 amino acids. Germline CDR1 reads SGHTA; CDR2 reads FQGNSA. Between the trimmed V and J ends, which lost 1 base and 9 bases, there was a span of 7 bases.

The V call is TRBV11-2, the J call TRBJ2-7, with a weak D call TRBD1 (5 bases). CDR3 length: 16 residues. Germline V CDR1 and CDR2: SGHAT, FQNNGV. V dropped 1 base and J dropped 2 bases, with 15 bases sitting between them. CDR3 nucleotides: TGTGCCAGCAGCTTAGCAGGCAGGGTAGGGGCCTACGAGCAGTACTTC. It is translated as CASSLAGRVGAYEQYF.

The chain has TRBV10-1 and TRBJ1-5, with 9 bases aligning to TRBD1. There are 13 residues in the CDR3. With V trimmed by 8 bases and J by 7 bases, 6 bases remained unmatched. The V gene's germline CDR1 is WNHNN and CDR2 SYGVQD (reference sequence). The CDR3 sequence: CASLGTGKQPQHF. The CDR3 DNA reads as TGCGCCAGCCTGGGGACAGGGAAGCAGCCCCAGCATTTT.

The V and J genes are TRBV5-1 and TRBJ1-2, with 9 nucleotides matching TRBD1. In germline, CDR1 is SGHRS, CDR2 YFSETQ. V trimming: 3 bases; J trimming: 3 bases; junction bases outside the gene matches: 6. The CDR3 runs to 15 residues. CDR3: CASSYQQGADYGYTF. Here the CDR3 DNA reads TGCGCCAGCAGCTACCAACAGGGGGCCGACTATGGCTACACCTTC. Together with reference TRBV5-1 and TRBJ1-2, the CDR3 gives the full variable domain: KAGVTQTPRYLIKTRGQQVTLSCSPISGHRSVSWYQQTPGQGLQFLFEYFSETQRNKGNFPGRFSGRQFSNSRSEMNVSTLELGDSALYLCASSYQQGADYGYTFGSGTRLTVV.

This clone was observed once. This chain uses TRBV28 with TRBJ1-2, with D hard to call. Germline V gene data show CDR1 as MDHEN and CDR2 as SYDVKM. Trimming pared 5 bases from V and 8 bases from J, leaving 12 bases between. The CDR3 totals 12 residues. The CDR3 reads CASSLNAPGYTF. CDR3 nucleotides: TGTGCCAGCAGTCTTAACGCCCCGGGCTACACCTTC.

The chain couples TRBV19 to TRBJ2-3; 8 nucleotides agree with TRBD1. Looked up from germline, CDR1 is LNHDA and CDR2 is SQIVND (reference sequence). CDR3 size: 14 residues. J gave up 1 base and V 7 bases, and 4 bases lay outside the gene matches. This CDR3 reads CASKLQGGTDTQYF. In DNA form, the CDR3 reads TGTGCCAGTAAGCTACAGGGGGGCACAGATACGCAGTATTTT. The variable domain in full, completed from reference TRBV19 and TRBJ2-3, reads DGGITQSPKYLFRKEGQNVTLSCEQNLNHDAMYWYRQDPGQGLRLIYYSQIVNDFQKGDIAEGYSVSREKKESFPLTVTSAQKNPTAFYLCASKLQGGTDTQYFGPGTRLTVL.

This clone was observed at least ten times. CDR3 bases: TGTGCCAGCAGTGATAGGGAACGGGACGAGCAGTTCTTC. This gives the protein CASSDRERDEQFF. The chain recombines TRBV6-4 with TRBJ2-1; D might be TRBD1 or TRBD2, each matching 5 bases. Trimming removed 3 bases from V and 10 bases from J, with 13 bases in between. Germline V gives CDR1 MRHNA, CDR2 SNTAGT. This CDR3 comprises 13 residues.

V gene TRBV19 combines with J gene TRBJ1-5; D possibly corresponds to TRBD1 (5 bases). Trimming removed 2 bases at V and 3 bases at J, with 14 bases between. The CDR3 sequence is 16 residues long. Germline loops: CDR1 LNHDA, CDR2 SQIVND (reference sequence). CDR3 protein: CASSISRHRNNQPQHF. The CDR3 region has the DNA TGTGCCAGTAGTATATCCCGGCACAGGAACAATCAGCCCCAGCATTTT.

The genes are TRBV2 and TRBJ1-4; 7 nucleotides align to TRBD1. The CDR3 runs 14 residues. The trim removed 7 bases at V and 3 bases at J, leaving 5 bases unmatched. Germline assignment: CDR1 SNHLY and CDR2 FYNNEI. The CDR3 is CASIGDSPNEKLFF. CDR3 DNA: TGTGCCAGCATTGGGGACAGCCCTAATGAAAAACTGTTTTTT.

The chain links TRBV4-1 to TRBJ2-3; 8 bases are shared with TRBD1. This CDR3 comprises 19 residues. The ends lost 0 bases at V and 4 bases at J; junction bases unmatched: 15. In germline, CDR1 is MGHRA, CDR2 YSYEKL. This chain's CDR3 is CASSQDVIRTGRNADTQYF. DNA for the CDR3: TGCGCCAGCAGCCAAGATGTGATCCGGACAGGGCGGAACGCAGATACGCAGTATTTT.